What follows are 23 T cell receptor beta chains derived from one specimen sequenced in a study of tumor and adjacent non-tumor tissue in lung cancer listed by TCRdb under 2018. RNA was isolated from bulk unsorted tissue, and RNA quality was assessed with a NanoDrop ND-1000 and an Agilent 2100. Distant non-tumor tissue taken more than 3 cm from the tumor edge was used as the normal lung sample. Libraries were prepared through multiplex PCR. Reads for this sample came from an Illumina HiSeq 2500. TCRbeta libraries were constructed through three rounds of nested PCR with primers (Table S4) according to protocols modified from ARM-PCR. The raw public reads went through TCRdb reprocessing: fastp at Q25, MiXCR clone calling, in-frame beta chains kept. Identical CDR3 protein sequences are pooled into one entry, listed with their most common genes and DNA. The table for this sample lists 90,000 to 100,000 distinct CDR3 sequences; 80% of them were counted only once. Roughly 29% of the sample rests with the top ten.

The sample consisted of distant non-tumor lung tissue. The receptors shown here come from a man between 60 and 70 years old with small cell lung cancer.

The sample holds many counts of this clonotype. J is TRBJ2-7 and V is TRBV28; 11 bases map to TRBD1. Unmatched junction bases numbered 5, after V lost 3 bases and J lost 4 bases. The CDR3 runs to 15 residues. The germline gives CDR1 MDHEN, CDR2 SYDVKM. CDR3 in amino acids: CASSFTGTGGYEQYF. In DNA form, the CDR3 reads TGTGCCAGCAGTTTTACCGGGACAGGGGGATACGAGCAGTACTTC.

Turning to this clonotype: The junction departs from germline at one end; a sequencing error may be responsible. The chain uses TRBV6-5 and TRBJ2-5, with TRBD2 matching over 8 bases. Germline assignment: CDR1 MNHEY and CDR2 SVGAGI. The length of the CDR3 is 13 residues. The CDR3: CAGTAGAEETQYF. The CDR3, as DNA: TGTGCCGGCACAGCGGGAGCAGAGGAGACCCAGTATTTC.

This clonotype was detected many times. This rearrangement joins TRBV4-1 to TRBJ2-5; 12 nucleotides line up with TRBD1. The V gene's germline CDR1 is MGHRA and CDR2 YSYEKL. V shed 3 bases, J shed 5 bases, and the junction held 7 bases outside the gene matches. CDR3 length: 16 residues. CDR3 in amino acids: CASSQAGTGGWETQYF. Here the CDR3 DNA reads TGCGCCAGCAGCCAGGCCGGGACAGGGGGCTGGGAGACCCAGTACTTC.

The chain recombines TRBV12-3 or TRBV12-4 with TRBJ2-1; the D call may be TRBD1 or TRBD2 (6 bases each). The CDR3 covers 14 residues. The CDR3 protein is CVNTGRQGISEQFF. The CDR3 DNA is TGTGTCAACACAGGGAGGCAGGGAATTAGTGAGCAGTTCTTC.

This clonotype has at least ten counts. The rearrangement joins TRBV28 to TRBJ2-3; 13 positions match TRBD2. V lost 5 bases, J lost 5 bases, and 10 bases stayed unmatched. The CDR3 spans 17 residues. CDR1 and CDR2 (germline): MDHEN, SYDVKM. DNA for the CDR3: TGTGCCAGCAGTCTTACTAGCGGGAGGGCATTTAAAGATACGCAGTATTTT. The encoded protein is CASSLTSGRAFKDTQYF.

Written as DNA, the CDR3 is TGCAACGCCGAAAGGGAGACCTATGGCTACACCTTC. Protein sequence: CNAERETYGYTF. The V gene is TRBV29-1, the J gene TRBJ1-2; D not resolved. CDR1 and CDR2 (germline): SQVTM, ANQGSEA. The CDR3 runs 12 residues.

This clonotype was seen just once. This clone may be a read error of a much larger clone one base away. The chain joins TRBV5-1 to TRBJ2-5; possible D gene TRBD2, 5 bases. V lost 1 base to trimming and J lost 2 bases, with 18 bases between them. This CDR3 has 17 residues. Per the germline V gene, CDR1 is SGHRS and CDR2 is YFSETQ. CDR3 sequence: CASSLCHARAEQETQYF. CDR3 DNA sequence: TGCGCCAGCAGCTTGTGTCATGCGAGGGCAGAACAAGAGACCCAGTACTTC.

This clonotype was counted many times. V usage is TRBV30 and J usage is TRBJ2-3; D not resolved. Germline CDR1 reads GTSNPN; CDR2 reads SVGIG (reference sequence). Trimming took 0 bases from V and 4 from J, leaving 8 bases between them. The CDR3 runs 13 residues. The CDR3 reads CAWSVTGADTQYF. CDR3 nucleotide sequence: TGTGCCTGGAGTGTTACGGGCGCAGATACGCAGTATTTT.

This clonotype was counted at least ten times. The rearrangement links TRBV6-5 to TRBJ2-3, with TRBD1 matching over 8 bases. The CDR3 spans 14 residues. After removal of 5 bases from V and 5 bases from J, the junction contained 6 bases not matched to a gene. Germline loops: CDR1 MNHEY, CDR2 SVGAGI. CDR3 coding DNA: TGTGCCAGCAGTAACAGGGGGAGGTTAGATACGCAGTATTTT. Residues: CASSNRGRLDTQYF.

A word on this clonotype: Its ends do not fully match the called genes, so a read error is possible. This sequence joins TRBV20-1 and TRBJ2-2, with D possibly matching TRBD1 (5 bases). Looked up from germline, CDR1 is DFQATT and CDR2 is SNEGSKA (reference sequence). This CDR3 contains 12 residues. The CDR3, as DNA: TGCAATGCTAGAGAGGACACTGGGGAGCTGTTTTTT. Translated: CNAREDTGELFF.

This clonotype was counted between two and nine times. This chain uses TRBV12-3 or TRBV12-4 with TRBJ2-1; no definite D call. The length of the CDR3 is 15 residues. Between the trimmed V and J ends, which lost 5 bases and 1 base, there was a span of 12 bases. CDR3 DNA: TGTGCCAGCAGTCTTACTGGGGATTCCTACAATGAGCAGTTCTTC. This sequence encodes CASSLTGDSYNEQFF.

This chain connects TRBV20-1 to TRBJ2-7, with D possibly TRBD1 on 6 matching bases. Trimming removed 4 bases from V and 3 bases from J, with 10 bases in between. This CDR3 has 12 amino acids. The germline CDR1 and CDR2 sequences are DFQATT and SNEGSKA (reference sequence). CDR3 DNA sequence: TGCAGTGCTATAGGGGGTATCTACGAGCAGTACTTC. Its protein product is CSAIGGIYEQYF.

This chain uses TRBV7-3 with TRBJ2-2; 12 bases fit TRBD2. The length of the CDR3 is 14 residues. Germline CDR1 and CDR2: SGHTA and FQGTGA. V lost 11 bases to trimming and J lost 5 bases; unmatched junction nucleotides: 6. Here the CDR3 DNA reads TGTGCCTGGGGACTAGCGGGTAATACCGGGGAGCTGTTTTTT. Translating gives CAWGLAGNTGELFF.

With respect to this clonotype: An end of the junction does not agree with germline; a read error may underlie this. This sequence joins TRBV12-3 or TRBV12-4 and TRBJ2-7, with unresolved D. This CDR3 region has 15 residues. The CDR3 DNA is TGTGTCAGCAGTTGGGCCCACCAAGTGTACTACGAGCAGTACTTC. Its translation: CVSSWAHQVYYEQYF.

As concerns this clonotype: At one end the junction does not follow the germline gene, possibly because of a read error. The chain recombines TRBV6-1 with TRBJ1-1, with D possibly matching TRBD1 (6 bases). This CDR3 is built from 14 residues. Germline-derived CDR1 and CDR2 are MNHNS and SASEGT. The CDR3 reads CASNEKGGMTEAFF. CDR3 DNA sequence: TGTGCCAGCAATGAAAAGGGGGGAATGACTGAAGCTTTCTTC.

This chain joins TRBV6-1 and TRBJ2-3, with D perhaps TRBD2 (6 bases). Germline CDR1 MNHNS, CDR2 SASEGT. This CDR3 comprises 15 residues. The CDR3 nucleotides are TGTACCAACAGTGAACACGGGAGTACTTCAGATACGCAGTATTTT. This sequence encodes CTNSEHGSTSDTQYF.

CDR3 region: CARRRGSPLAEQFF. The CDR3 DNA reads TGTGCCAGGCGCCGCGGATCTCCCTTGGCGGAGCAGTTCTTC. The rearrangement links TRBV6-5 to TRBJ2-1; no firm D call. V lost 9 bases and J 10 bases, leaving 22 bases between the germline ends. CDR3 size: 14 residues. Germline lookup yields CDR1 MNHEY and CDR2 SVGAGI.

This clonotype is a singleton in its sample. At one end, the junction sequence differs from germline, possibly due to a read error. The chain recombines TRBV5-1 with TRBJ2-6; D might be TRBD1 or TRBD2, each matching 5 bases. Per the germline V gene, CDR1 is SGHRS and CDR2 is YFSETQ. The CDR3 contains 16 residues. The chain's CDR3 is CASSLPFNSGTNVLTF. In DNA, the CDR3 is TGCGCCAGCAGCTTGCCGTTCAACTCTGGGACCAACGTCCTGACCTTC.

As regards this clonotype: A read error may produce the germline difference seen at one junction end. The chain recombines TRBV11-3 with TRBJ2-2; 11 bases line up with TRBD2. CDR3 length: 14 amino acids. Germline V CDR1 and CDR2: SGHNT, YENEEA. Written as DNA, the CDR3 is TGTGCCAACAGCCTAGCGGGGGGCACCGGGGAGCTCTTTTTT. Translating gives CANSLAGGTGELFF.

This chain links TRBV21-1 with TRBJ2-7. TRBV21-1 is a known pseudogene. This CDR3 contains 13 residues. CDR3: CASSKEDSYEQYV. The CDR3, as DNA: TGTGCCAGCAGCAAAGAGGACTCCTACGAGCAGTACGTC.

This clonotype was picked up many times. This chain joins TRBV20-1 and TRBJ1-1, with D possibly TRBD1 on 5 matching bases. Germline V gene data show CDR1 as DFQATT and CDR2 as SNEGSKA (reference sequence). CDR3 length: 11 residues. V lost 6 bases to trimming and J lost 6 bases, with 11 bases between them. CDR3 region: CSARRGAEAFF. The CDR3 bases are TGCAGTGCACGACGGGGGGCTGAAGCTTTCTTT.

Comment on this clonotype: At one end the junction does not follow the germline gene, possibly because of a read error. J is TRBJ2-1 and V is TRBV11-1; the D gene is possibly TRBD2 (6 bases). The CDR3 is 13 residues long. Per the germline V gene, CDR1 is SGHAT and CDR2 is FQDESV (reference sequence). For the CDR3, the DNA is TGCGCCAGCAGGATAGCGGTAGTAACTGAGCAGTTCTTC. Its translation is CASRIAVVTEQFF.

Of note for this clonotype: No conserved phenylalanine or tryptophan is present at the end of the CDR3, so a read error is the likely explanation. V usage is TRBV4-1 and J usage is TRBJ1-2, with unresolved D. Germline V gene data show CDR1 as MGHRA and CDR2 as YSYEKL. V lost 4 bases and J lost 4, with 16 bases in between. CDR3 length: 15 residues. CDR3 DNA: TGCGCCAGCAGCCCTCCCGGACGGATAAGCTATGGCTACACCATC. Protein product: CASSPPGRISYGYTI.